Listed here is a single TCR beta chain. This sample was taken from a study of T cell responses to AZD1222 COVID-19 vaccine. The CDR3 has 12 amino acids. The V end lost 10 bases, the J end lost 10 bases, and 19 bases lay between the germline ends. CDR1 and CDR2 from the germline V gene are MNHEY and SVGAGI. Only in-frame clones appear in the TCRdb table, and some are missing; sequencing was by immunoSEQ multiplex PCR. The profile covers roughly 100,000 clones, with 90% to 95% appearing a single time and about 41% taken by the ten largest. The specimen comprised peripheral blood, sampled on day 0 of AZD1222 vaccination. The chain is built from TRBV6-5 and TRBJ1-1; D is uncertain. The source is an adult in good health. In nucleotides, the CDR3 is TGTGCCACGAACCCCCCTTACGGCGGAGCTTTCTTT. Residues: CATNPPYGGAFF.